A single sample is the source of the 18 T cell receptor beta chains below, sequenced in a study of CD8+CD57+ T cells in acquired aplastic anemia. Only patients with CD8+CD57+ cell expansion on flow cytometry were chosen for sequencing. The use of genomic DNA as template underpinned the TCR beta VDJ and CDR3 profiling. TCRdb passed the reads through MiXCR, listing each CDR3 protein once. The profile shows about 160,000 distinct CDR3 sequences, roughly 50% of them singletons. The sequenced sample was sorted CD4+, CD8+, or CD8+CD57+ T cells (not recorded which) from PBMCs. These receptors all stem from a human donor with aplastic anemia.

V is TRBV20-1 and J is TRBJ2-3, with D unclear. The ends were cut back, 6 bases at V and 2 bases at J, with 6 bases in the middle. CDR1 is DFQATT and CDR2 is SNEGSKA in the germline V gene (reference sequence). This CDR3 has 11 amino acids. CDR3 loop: CSARTTDTQYF. CDR3 nucleotide sequence: TGCAGTGCAAGGACCACAGATACGCAGTATTTT.

This clonotype was seen ten or more times. V is TRBV19 and J is TRBJ2-1; TRBD2 agrees at 12 bases. Looked up from germline, CDR1 is LNHDA and CDR2 is SQIVND (reference sequence). The V gene end was trimmed by 7 bases and the J gene end by 7 bases; junction bases not matched to a gene: 14. The CDR3 spans 17 residues. The chain's CDR3 is CASKEGTLAGGWNEQFF. In DNA form, the CDR3 reads TGTGCCAGTAAGGAAGGGACGCTAGCGGGAGGGTGGAATGAGCAGTTCTTC.

With respect to this clonotype: Just one base apart from a much larger clone, this may be a read error. The chain combines TRBV12-3 or TRBV12-4 with TRBJ1-3; no definite D call. V lost 5 bases to trimming and J lost 6 bases, with 17 bases between them. This CDR3 is built from 15 residues. In DNA form, the CDR3 reads TGTGCCAGCAGTCTCCAGTGGGCCGGACCAAACACCATATATTTT. Protein product: CASSLQWAGPNTIYF.

The chain combines TRBV30 with TRBJ2-7; D call uncertain. CDR3 length equals 14 residues. V dropped 1 base and J dropped 3 bases, with 13 bases sitting between them. Germline CDR1 reads GTSNPN; CDR2 reads SVGIG (reference sequence). The CDR3 loop reads CAWSGLGLGYEQYF. The CDR3 DNA follows: TGTGCCTGGAGTGGGCTAGGGTTGGGCTACGAGCAGTACTTC.

This clonotype showed up just a few times. The rearrangement joins TRBV20-1 to TRBJ2-3; 10 bases are shared with TRBD2. V lost 4 bases, J lost 4 bases, and 8 bases stayed unmatched. CDR1 and CDR2 from the germline V gene are DFQATT and SNEGSKA (reference sequence). The CDR3 has 15 amino acids. For the CDR3, the DNA is TGCAGTGCTAAGCCTAGCGGGAGATTATCAGATACGCAGTATTTT. Its protein product is CSAKPSGRLSDTQYF.

Ten or more counts support this clonotype. V gene TRBV5-4 combines with J gene TRBJ2-2; 11 bases are shared with TRBD1. Trimming at V came to 0 bases and at J to 9 bases, leaving 4 bases not matched to a gene. In germline, CDR1 is SGHNT, CDR2 YYREEE (reference sequence). This CDR3 has 15 residues. The CDR3 coding sequence is TGTGCCAGCAGCTTGGGGGACAGGGGGAATTGGGAGCTGTTTTTT. It specifies CASSLGDRGNWELFF.

This clonotype was seen ten or more times. This chain joins TRBV6-6 and TRBJ1-2; D unclear. V was shortened by 0 bases and J by 5 bases, with 13 bases between the two germline ends. Germline lookup yields CDR1 MNHNY and CDR2 SVGAGI (reference sequence). There are 15 residues in the CDR3. CDR3 amino acids: CASSYSEDDGYGYTF. CDR3 bases: TGTGCCAGCAGTTACTCTGAGGACGACGGGTATGGCTACACCTTC.

The genes are TRBV11-1 and TRBJ2-1; TRBD1 agrees at 8 bases. The CDR3 spans 15 residues. Germline V gene sequence: CDR1 SGHAT, CDR2 FQDESV (reference sequence). After removal of 3 bases from V and 8 bases from J, the junction contained 9 bases not matched to a gene. The CDR3 loop is CASSLGATGVDEQFF. CDR3 sequence (DNA): TGTGCCAGCAGCTTGGGGGCGACAGGGGTGGATGAGCAGTTCTTC. The full variable domain, in which reference TRBV11-1 and TRBJ2-1 provide the parts outside the CDR3, is EAEVAQSPRYKITEKSQAVAFWCDPISGHATLYWYRQILGQGPELLVQFQDESVVDDSQLPKDRFSAERLKGVDSTLKIQPAELGDSAMYLCASSLGATGVDEQFFGPGTRLTVL.

This chain links TRBV25-1 with TRBJ2-3, with 7 bases aligning to TRBD2. The germline CDR1 and CDR2 sequences are MGHDK and SYGVNS. The ends lost 2 bases at V and 1 base at J; junction bases unmatched: 3. CDR3 length: 15 residues. CDR3 nucleotides: TGTGCCAGCAGTGAAAGTCGGGAGGGCACAGATACGCAGTATTTT. It codes for CASSESREGTDTQYF.

This CDR3 is CASSLAYASYNEQFF. The CDR3 coding sequence is TGTGCCAGCAGCTTAGCCTACGCTTCCTACAATGAGCAGTTCTTC. This chain links TRBV7-2 with TRBJ2-1; D gene unclear. V was trimmed by 0 bases and J by 1 base, leaving 7 bases between them. CDR3 length: 15 amino acids. Germline CDR1 and CDR2: SGHTA and FQGNSA.

This sequence joins TRBV4-3 and TRBJ1-2; 8 positions match TRBD1. The trim removed 5 bases at V and 5 bases at J, leaving 7 bases unmatched. The CDR3 loop spans 14 amino acids. CDR1 and CDR2 (germline): LGHNA, YSLEER. The CDR3 nucleotides read TGCGCCAGCAGCTACGGACAGGGAGATTATGGCTACACCTTC. Translating gives CASSYGQGDYGYTF.

The genes are TRBV10-3 and TRBJ1-2, with D uncertain. The CDR3 runs to 12 residues. CDR1 is ENHRY, CDR2 SYGVKD, per germline. The CDR3 region is CALPASNYGYTF. The CDR3 nucleotides read TGTGCTCTCCCCGCCAGCAACTATGGCTACACCTTC.

The chain employs TRBV15 and TRBJ1-5; D not certain. CDR1 LNHNV and CDR2 YYDKDF come from the germline V gene (reference sequence). This CDR3 spans 13 amino acids. V lost 2 bases and J lost 6, with 8 bases in between. DNA of the CDR3: TGTGCCACCAGCAGACATCATCGTCAGCCCCAGCATTTT. Translation: CATSRHHRQPQHF.

The rearrangement uses TRBV28 and TRBJ1-1; D unresolved. CDR3 length equals 14 residues. Germline CDR1 is MDHEN and CDR2 is SYDVKM. Trimming removed 6 bases from V and 1 base from J, with 12 bases in between. The CDR3 loop reads CASRPSPTNTEAFF. CDR3 nucleotide sequence: TGTGCCAGCAGGCCTTCACCCACGAACACTGAAGCTTTCTTT. The full variable domain, rest sourced from reference TRBV28 and TRBJ1-1, is DVKVTQSSRYLVKRTGEKVFLECVQDMDHENMFWYRQDPGLGLRLIYFSYDVKMKEKGDIPEGYSVSREKKERFSLILESASTNQTSMYLCASRPSPTNTEAFFGQGTRLTVV.

This clonotype occurred once. V gene TRBV7-8 combines with J gene TRBJ2-1; a weak D match, TRBD1 (6 bases). Between the trimmed V and J ends, which lost 3 bases and 5 bases, there was a span of 8 bases. Germline V gene lookup returns CDR1 SGHVS and CDR2 FQNEAQ. This CDR3 has 13 residues. The CDR3 here is CASSFGQNNEQFF. CDR3 coding DNA: TGTGCCAGCAGCTTTGGACAGAACAATGAGCAGTTCTTC.

V and J are TRBV15 and TRBJ2-5; 9 nucleotides align to TRBD2. V shed 1 base and J 7 bases; nucleotides not matched to a gene: 4. This CDR3 region has 14 residues. The germline V gene encodes CDR1 LNHNV and CDR2 YYDKDF (reference sequence). DNA of the CDR3: TGTGCCACCAGCAGAGTAGCGGGAGAGGGGACCCAGTACTTC. Protein: CATSRVAGEGTQYF.

In this sample, this clonotype turned up many times. The gene calls are TRBV7-9 and TRBJ1-2, with a tentative D call TRBD1 (6 bases). The V end was cut by 4 bases, the J end by 8 bases, with 23 bases between. The length of the CDR3 is 16 residues. The germline V gene has CDR1 SEHNR and CDR2 FQNEAQ (reference sequence). The CDR3 DNA sequence: TGTGCCAGCAGCTACGGGGGCGGGGACGGGGGTGAAGGCTACACCTTC. It yields the protein CASSYGGGDGGEGYTF.

This clonotype occurred many times. A read error may be the cause here, since a much bigger clone is one base away. The V call is TRBV7-9, the J call TRBJ2-3; no reliable D call. This CDR3 contains 12 residues. CDR1 is SEHNR, CDR2 FQNEAQ, per germline (reference sequence). The CDR3 DNA follows: TGTGCCGGCAGCTTGCTAGAGGCTACGCAGTATTTT. Amino acids: CAGSLLEATQYF.